A single sample is the source of the 14 T cell receptor beta chains below, sequenced in a study of cytomegalovirus exposure and HLA in healthy donors. It was with 60 Vbeta and 13 Jbeta primers that the PCR ran. Generated by immunoSEQ multiplex PCR, the TCRdb table keeps only in-frame clones and is missing some. The sample consists of approximately 150,000 clones, more than 80% of them appearing once. Sequencing was carried out using PBMCs. These TCRs come from a woman under 30 in good health and CMV-seropositive.

This chain links TRBV6-5 with TRBJ1-2; D gene uncertain. CDR3 length: 13 amino acids. V dropped 10 bases and J dropped 3 bases, with 15 bases sitting between them. Looked up from germline, CDR1 is MNHEY and CDR2 is SVGAGI. The CDR3 DNA reads TGTGCCACCAGAATTCCAGGCGACTATGGCTACACCTTC. It translates to CATRIPGDYGYTF.

This chain connects TRBV27 to TRBJ1-5; maybe TRBD1 (6 bases). V shed 6 bases and J shed 0 bases, with 21 bases lying between them. The CDR3 is 18 residues long. Germline V CDR1 and CDR2: MNHEY, SMNVEV (reference sequence). The CDR3 DNA reads as TGTGCCAGCAGCCGCACAGGGTTATACAGGTATAGCAATCAGCCCCAGCATTTT. Protein product: CASSRTGLYRYSNQPQHF.

This clone appeared a single time. The chain carries TRBV7-9 and TRBJ1-4, with TRBD1 matching 8 bases. Germline V gives CDR1 SEHNR, CDR2 FQNEAQ (reference sequence). V shed 5 bases and J 8 bases; nucleotides not matched to a gene: 10. CDR3 length: 15 residues. The CDR3 is CASSHTGTGGEKLFF. CDR3 bases: TGTGCCAGCAGCCACACCGGGACAGGAGGCGAAAAACTGTTTTTT.

The chain combines TRBV27 with TRBJ1-1; D is unclear. The CDR3 runs to 13 residues. Deletions cut 6 bases from V and 1 base from J, with 9 bases between. The V gene's germline CDR1 is MNHEY and CDR2 SMNVEV (reference sequence). This CDR3 reads CASSPTENTEAFF. In nucleotides, the CDR3 is TGTGCCAGCAGCCCCACAGAGAACACTGAAGCTTTCTTT.

CDR3 loop: CASSFPGGEQYF. The CDR3 bases are TGTGCCAGCAGTTTCCCCGGGGGCGAGCAGTACTTC. V gene TRBV6-6 combines with J gene TRBJ2-7; a possible D gene is TRBD2 (6 bases). This CDR3 contains 12 residues. CDR1 MNHNY and CDR2 SVGAGI come from the germline V gene (reference sequence). V lost 4 bases and J lost 6, with 10 bases in between.

The chain couples TRBV6-5 to TRBJ1-6; possible D gene TRBD1, 5 bases. CDR1 and CDR2 (germline): MNHEY, SVGAGI. Trimming took off 4 bases at V and 4 bases at J, with 11 bases between the two ends. The CDR3 contains 15 residues. CDR3 coding DNA: TGTGCCAGCAGTTGGGGCGGCCGATATAATTCACCCCTCCACTTT. This translates into CASSWGGRYNSPLHF.

The rearrangement links TRBV7-2 to TRBJ1-2; the D is unclear. Germline V gene lookup returns CDR1 SGHTA and CDR2 FQGNSA. This CDR3 has 15 amino acids. The V gene lost 4 bases and the J gene lost 4 bases, with 16 bases spanning the gap. The DNA of the CDR3 is TGTGCCAGCAGCTCTGGAGGGAGACGAACCTATGGCTACACCTTC. This codes for CASSSGGRRTYGYTF.

The chain carries TRBV14 and TRBJ2-7; the match to TRBD2 covers 8 bases. From germline, CDR1 is SGHDN and CDR2 FVKESK. The CDR3 is 18 residues long. V trimming: 0 bases; J trimming: 2 bases; junction bases outside the gene matches: 12. CDR3 nucleotides: TGTGCCAGCAGCCAAGATAAGAGATTGGGACTAGTGCCCTACGAGCAGTACTTC. Protein sequence: CASSQDKRLGLVPYEQYF.

This clone was detected once. This chain connects TRBV19 to TRBJ1-2; a possible D gene is TRBD1 (6 bases). Germline V CDR1 and CDR2: LNHDA, SQIVND (reference sequence). V lost 5 bases and J lost 6, with 16 bases in between. The CDR3 has 14 residues. This CDR3 is CASSVEQGVDGYTF. DNA for the CDR3: TGTGCCAGTAGTGTCGAACAGGGAGTTGATGGCTACACCTTC.

This chain connects TRBV27 to TRBJ2-7, with a weak D call TRBD2 (6 bases). Germline V gene lookup returns CDR1 MNHEY and CDR2 SMNVEV (reference sequence). There are 13 residues in the CDR3. V dropped 10 bases and J dropped 0 bases, with 13 bases sitting between them. The DNA of the CDR3 is TGTGCCACCTCCGGGACTCTCTCCTACGAGCAGTACTTC. Protein sequence: CATSGTLSYEQYF.

This rearrangement joins TRBV6-1 to TRBJ2-7; no reliable D call. V lost 5 bases to trimming and J lost 0 bases, with 8 bases between them. The length of the CDR3 is 13 residues. CDR1 MNHNS and CDR2 SASEGT come from the germline V gene. CDR3 nucleotide sequence: TGTGCCAGCAGTTTAACAGCCTCCTACGAGCAGTACTTC. Residues: CASSLTASYEQYF.

The chain has TRBV19 and TRBJ2-3, with TRBD2 matching over 7 bases. The germline V gene encodes CDR1 LNHDA and CDR2 SQIVND (reference sequence). The CDR3 contains 15 residues. V gave up 2 bases and J gave up 2 bases; unmatched junction bases: 4. DNA for the CDR3: TGTGCCAGTAGTATACGCGGGGGAAACACAGATACGCAGTATTTT. This gives the protein CASSIRGGNTDTQYF.

The chain combines TRBV7-7 with TRBJ2-5; 12 nucleotides line up with TRBD2. This CDR3 has 16 amino acids. V lost 0 bases and J lost 5; bases outside the gene matches: 4. Germline V gene data show CDR1 as SSHAT and CDR2 as FNYEAQ (reference sequence). Here the CDR3 reads CASSLASSGGVETQYF. CDR3 sequence (DNA): TGTGCCAGCAGCTTAGCTTCTAGCGGGGGGGTGGAGACCCAGTACTTC.

The chain employs TRBV14 and TRBJ2-3; D not resolved. This CDR3 is 15 amino acids long. The ends were cut back, 2 bases at V and 0 bases at J, with 9 bases in the middle. Germline V gives CDR1 SGHDN, CDR2 FVKESK. DNA for the CDR3: TGTGCCAGCAGCCAAAGCCCTACTAGCACAGATACGCAGTATTTT. This sequence encodes CASSQSPTSTDTQYF.